Shown below are 24 T cell receptor beta chains from a single sample sequenced in a study of OX40 agonist ivuxolimab in advanced cancers. The assay was immunoSEQ multiplex PCR, and TCRdb's table has in-frame clones only and misses some. The sample has about 96,000 clones; 90% are singletons. The material sequenced was CD4+ or CD8+ T cells sorted from blood, taken in a trial of the OX40 agonist ivuxolimab. The source of these receptors is an adult with an advanced solid tumor such as melanoma, head and neck, liver or kidney cancer.

The V gene is TRBV7-2, the J gene TRBJ2-7; 7 bases match TRBD2. V lost 5 bases, J lost 3 bases, and 7 bases stayed unmatched. From germline, CDR1 is SGHTA and CDR2 FQGNSA. The CDR3 is 14 residues long. CDR3 in amino acids: CASSQTRTSYEQYF. CDR3 DNA: TGTGCCAGCAGCCAAACACGGACTAGCTACGAGCAGTACTTC.

V is TRBV10-3 and J is TRBJ2-3, with 12 positions matching TRBD2. The CDR3 is 17 amino acids. After removal of 6 bases from V and 3 bases from J, the junction contained 10 bases not matched to a gene. Germline-derived CDR1 and CDR2 are ENHRY and SYGVKD. The CDR3 here is CAIRATSGRGDTDTQYF. The CDR3 region has the DNA TGTGCCATCAGAGCGACTAGCGGGAGAGGGGATACAGATACGCAGTATTTT.

This clone has only one observation. The chain joins TRBV4-3 to TRBJ1-4, with D possibly being TRBD1 (6 bases). This CDR3 spans 15 amino acids. Germline lookup yields CDR1 LGHNA and CDR2 YSLEER. Trimming removed 0 bases from V and 7 bases from J, with 12 bases in between. This chain's CDR3 is CASSQDLGGGEKLFF. CDR3 DNA: TGCGCCAGCAGCCAAGATCTGGGGGGCGGTGAAAAACTGTTTTTT.

The J gene is TRBJ2-3, the V gene TRBV21-1; the table's D call, TRBD1, has no DNA check behind it. TRBV21-1 is described as a pseudogene. This CDR3 contains 16 residues. In nucleotides, the CDR3 is TGTGCCAGCAGCAAAGGCCAGAAATACATTGCAGATACGCAGTATTTT. Protein product: CASSKGQKYIADTQYF.

The chain combines TRBV6-1 with TRBJ2-7; TRBD1 matches at 7 bases. Unmatched junction bases numbered 5, after V lost 8 bases and J lost 7 bases. CDR1 is MNHNS and CDR2 is SASEGT in the germline V gene. This CDR3 comprises 11 residues. The CDR3 reads CASDRVGEQYF. CDR3 DNA sequence: TGTGCCAGCGACAGGGTGGGAGAGCAGTACTTC.

The V and J genes are TRBV7-2 and TRBJ1-3, with 9 bases aligning to TRBD1. The CDR3 contains 14 residues. The V and J ends lost 5 bases and 5 bases, in that order; junction bases with no gene match: 4. CDR1 is SGHTA and CDR2 is FQGNSA in the germline V gene. CDR3 coding DNA: TGTGCCAGCAGCCTTACAGGGGGCCGAAACACCATATATTTT. Translating it yields CASSLTGGRNTIYF. Variable domain in full (rest from reference TRBV7-2 and TRBJ1-3): GAGVSQSPSNKVTEKGKDVELRCDPISGHTALYWYRQSLGQGLEFLIYFQGNSAPDKSGLPSDRFSAERTGGSVSTLTIQRTQQEDSAVYLCASSLTGGRNTIYFGEGSWLTVV.

V gene TRBV9 combines with J gene TRBJ2-7; TRBD2 matches 7 bases. This CDR3 has 12 residues. V shed 4 bases and J 9 bases; nucleotides not matched to a gene: 7. Per germline, CDR1 SGDLS and CDR2 YYNGEE. The CDR3 nucleotides read TGTGCCAGCAGCCTCAGGGAGGGAAGGCAGTACTTC. As protein: CASSLREGRQYF.

The chain couples TRBV6-1 to TRBJ1-1; weak D call: TRBD1 (5 bases). The CDR3 is made up of 13 amino acids. The ends were cut back, 6 bases at V and 1 base at J, with 9 bases in the middle. Germline CDR1 is MNHNS and CDR2 is SASEGT. In DNA, the CDR3 is TGTGCCAGCAGCCCTACAGGGAACACTGAAGCTTTCTTT. Translated, it gives CASSPTGNTEAFF.

The chain uses TRBV6-6 and TRBJ1-1, with TRBD1 matching 7 bases. V lost 7 bases and J lost 0; bases outside the gene matches: 8. This CDR3 has 15 amino acids. Germline V gene data show CDR1 as MNHNY and CDR2 as SVGAGI (reference sequence). The CDR3 sequence: CASTKGAYLNTEAFF. DNA of the CDR3: TGTGCCAGCACTAAGGGGGCCTACCTGAACACTGAAGCTTTCTTT.

CDR3 loop: CASSLGQLNQPQHF. The CDR3 DNA is TGCGCCAGCAGCTTGGGACAGCTAAATCAGCCCCAGCATTTT. The V and J genes are TRBV5-1 and TRBJ1-5; tentative D call: TRBD1 (5 bases). This CDR3 comprises 14 residues. V was pared by 0 bases and J by 4 bases, with 8 bases between. Germline-derived CDR1 and CDR2 are SGHRS and YFSETQ.

The chain is built from TRBV19 and TRBJ1-5; D call uncertain. The CDR3 loop spans 15 amino acids. The germline CDR1 and CDR2 sequences are LNHDA and SQIVND (reference sequence). V was shortened by 4 bases and J by 0 bases, with 10 bases between the two germline ends. The CDR3 sequence: CASSKAGYSNQPQHF. The DNA for the CDR3 is TGTGCCAGTAGTAAGGCAGGTTATAGCAATCAGCCCCAGCATTTT.

The rearrangement joins TRBV29-1 to TRBJ2-1; D perhaps matches TRBD1 (6 bases). V was trimmed by 5 bases and J by 5 bases, leaving 10 bases between them. CDR1 SQVTM and CDR2 ANQGSEA come from the germline V gene. This CDR3 has 12 amino acids. CDR3 in DNA: TGCAGCGTTCATACAGGGAACAATGAGCAGTTCTTC. Translating gives CSVHTGNNEQFF.

V usage is TRBV5-8 and J usage is TRBJ2-2; D remains unclear. V was cut by 3 bases and J by 3 bases, with 9 bases left in between. CDR3 size: 14 residues. In germline, CDR1 is SGHTS, CDR2 YDEGEE. CDR3 region: CASSSGRDTGELFF. The CDR3, as DNA: TGTGCCAGCAGCTCAGGACGGGACACCGGGGAGCTGTTTTTT.

The chain combines TRBV6-5 with TRBJ1-4; D is unresolved. Trimming left V 10 bases short and J 0 bases short, with 9 bases between. Germline V gives CDR1 MNHEY, CDR2 SVGAGI. The CDR3 consists of 13 residues. For the CDR3, the DNA is TGTGCCACCGCGACAACAACTAATGAAAAACTGTTTTTT. It codes for CATATTTNEKLFF.

This chain uses TRBV6-5 with TRBJ1-2; maybe TRBD1 (5 bases). Trimming left V 6 bases short and J 0 bases short, with 14 bases between. This CDR3 comprises 15 residues. Looked up from germline, CDR1 is MNHEY and CDR2 is SVGAGI. CDR3 in DNA: TGTGCCAGCAGAAAACAGACAGATGCTAACTATGGCTACACCTTC. It translates to CASRKQTDANYGYTF.

This rearrangement joins TRBV7-2 to TRBJ1-4; 11 bases agree with TRBD1. Per the germline V gene, CDR1 is SGHTA and CDR2 is FQGNSA. The CDR3 spans 17 residues. V was clipped by 1 base and J by 8 bases; unmatched bases: 9. Here the CDR3 DNA reads TGTGCCAGCAGCTTAGTAAGAGGACAGGGGGCAGGGGAAAAACTGTTTTTT. Its translation is CASSLVRGQGAGEKLFF.

V gene TRBV7-2 combines with J gene TRBJ1-2; D gene unclear. The CDR3 loop spans 14 amino acids. The V gene lost 0 bases and the J gene lost 7 bases, with 12 bases spanning the gap. Germline V gives CDR1 SGHTA, CDR2 FQGNSA. The CDR3 sequence: CASSLAIPGSGYTF. The CDR3 DNA is TGTGCCAGCAGCTTAGCCATCCCAGGAAGTGGCTACACCTTC.

The genes are TRBV28 and TRBJ1-5, with D maybe TRBD1 (5 bases). The CDR3 length is 12 residues. CDR1 MDHEN and CDR2 SYDVKM come from the germline V gene. Trimming stripped 8 bases from V and 11 bases from J, with 16 bases between. The CDR3 here is CASSTPEGAQHF. The CDR3 nucleotides are TGTGCCAGCTCGACCCCGGAAGGGGCCCAGCATTTT.

V and J are TRBV27 and TRBJ2-7; 7 bases align to TRBD1. CDR3 length: 12 amino acids. The V gene end was trimmed by 6 bases and the J gene end by 6 bases; junction bases not matched to a gene: 5. Germline CDR1 reads MNHEY; CDR2 reads SMNVEV (reference sequence). The CDR3 bases are TGTGCCAGCAGCCACAGGGGTTCCGAGCAGTACTTC. Residues: CASSHRGSEQYF.

This chain joins TRBV27 and TRBJ2-3, with 12 bases aligning to TRBD2. CDR1 MNHEY and CDR2 SMNVEV come from the germline V gene (reference sequence). The V gene end was trimmed by 3 bases and the J gene end by 5 bases; junction bases not matched to a gene: 12. The CDR3 spans 18 residues. The CDR3: CASSFSGLAGNELDTQYF. The CDR3 DNA reads as TGTGCCAGCAGTTTCTCCGGACTAGCGGGGAACGAGCTAGATACGCAGTATTTT.

This rearrangement joins TRBV18 to TRBJ2-7; 10 bases match TRBD2. Per the germline V gene, CDR1 is KGHSH and CDR2 is LQKENI. V dropped 0 bases and J dropped 4; count of bases not matched to a gene: 9. This CDR3 comprises 17 residues. CDR3 protein: CASSPPASGSLQYEQYF. The CDR3 DNA is TGTGCCAGCTCACCACCGGCTAGCGGGAGCCTCCAATACGAGCAGTACTTC.

The chain recombines TRBV6-1 with TRBJ2-1; tentatively, D is TRBD1 (6 bases). Trimming cost V 1 base and J 4 bases, with 11 bases left between them. The CDR3 runs to 15 residues. Germline V CDR1 and CDR2: MNHNS, SASEGT. Written as DNA, the CDR3 is TGTGCCAGCAGTGAAGGGGCAGGGGTTTACAATGAGCAGTTCTTC. Protein product: CASSEGAGVYNEQFF.

The chain recombines TRBV6-1 with TRBJ1-1; 7 nucleotides agree with TRBD1. In germline, CDR1 is MNHNS, CDR2 SASEGT. V dropped 4 bases and J dropped 2; count of bases not matched to a gene: 7. The CDR3 runs 15 residues. The chain's CDR3 is CASSGGQNRNTEAFF. The CDR3 coding sequence is TGTGCCAGCAGTGGGGGACAGAACAGAAACACTGAAGCTTTCTTT.

This clone turned up a few times. The sample contains more than one DNA sequence encoding this CDR3. The genes are TRBV7-2 and TRBJ2-5; D is perhaps TRBD2 (6 bases). Trimming took 0 bases from V and 2 from J, leaving 10 bases between them. This CDR3 region has 15 residues. The V gene's germline CDR1 is SGHTA and CDR2 FQGNSA. Written as DNA, the CDR3 is TGTGCCAGCAGCTTAGCCAGCGGGCCTCAAGAGACCCAGTACTTC. Protein: CASSLASGPQETQYF. Together with reference TRBV7-2 and TRBJ2-5, the CDR3 gives the full variable domain: GAGVSQSPSNKVTEKGKDVELRCDPISGHTALYWYRQSLGQGLEFLIYFQGNSAPDKSGLPSDRFSAERTGGSVSTLTIQRTQQEDSAVYLCASSLASGPQETQYFGPGTRLLVL.